Each of the 30 T cell receptor beta chains below was sequenced from the same sample in a study of T cells in Graves' hyperthyroidism and ophthalmopathy. There were TCR beta CDR3 regions amplified from RNA transcripts. First-round RT-PCR targeting the TCR CDR3 was performed with the HTBI primer set. TCRdb passed the multiplex PCR reads through MiXCR, listing each CDR3 protein once. The sample lists over 700,000 distinct CDR3 sequences, more than 30% occurring once. The sample comprised blood. Source of these receptors: a man between 18 and 35 years old with Graves' hyperthyroidism.

The chain is built from TRBV5-4 and TRBJ2-7; 10 positions match TRBD1. In germline, CDR1 is SGHNT, CDR2 YYREEE (reference sequence). V lost 4 bases and J lost 3; bases outside the gene matches: 4. CDR3 length equals 14 residues. The CDR3 reads CASSGTGAVYEQYF. The CDR3 DNA reads as TGTGCCAGCAGCGGGACAGGGGCGGTCTACGAGCAGTACTTC.

This clonotype was found many times. CDR3 in amino acids: CSARARASPPLHF. In DNA, the CDR3 is TGCAGTGCTAGAGCTCGGGCAAGCCCACCCCTCCACTTT. The chain joins TRBV20-1 to TRBJ1-6; D is uncertain. V was cut by 1 base and J by 11 bases, with 12 bases left in between. The CDR3 spans 13 residues. Germline CDR1 DFQATT, CDR2 SNEGSKA (reference sequence).

The chain couples TRBV25-1 to TRBJ2-3, with D perhaps matching TRBD1 or TRBD2 (6 bases each). The CDR3 has 13 amino acids. CDR1 MGHDK and CDR2 SYGVNS come from the germline V gene. The V gene lost 4 bases and the J gene lost 6 bases, with 11 bases spanning the gap. The CDR3 reads CASSGRGGDTQYF. CDR3 nucleotide sequence: TGTGCCAGCAGTGGCAGGGGAGGCGATACGCAGTATTTT. Based on the CDR3 plus reference TRBV25-1 and TRBJ2-3, the full variable domain is EADIYQTPRYLVIGTGKKITLECSQTMGHDKMYWYQQDPGMELHLIHYSYGVNSTEKGDLSSESTVSRIRTEHFPLTLESARPSHTSQYLCASSGRGGDTQYFGPGTRLTVL.

This clonotype was detected a few times. This sequence joins TRBV19 and TRBJ2-7; D possibly corresponds to TRBD1 (6 bases). The V and J ends lost 10 bases and 2 bases respectively, with 15 bases between them. CDR1 LNHDA and CDR2 SQIVND come from the germline V gene (reference sequence). CDR3 length: 13 residues. CDR3 sequence: CATGLGGPYEQYF. The CDR3 DNA follows: TGTGCCACTGGTCTTGGGGGCCCCTACGAGCAGTACTTC.

This clonotype was picked up many times. V gene TRBV7-9 combines with J gene TRBJ1-6; D perhaps matches TRBD1 (5 bases). There are 12 residues in the CDR3. Germline V gene data show CDR1 as SEHNR and CDR2 as FQNEAQ (reference sequence). With 8 bases removed from V and 9 bases from J, the gap between germline ends came to 11 bases. CDR3 in DNA: TGTGCCAGCGGACAAGGGAGTTCACCCCTCCACTTT. Its translation is CASGQGSSPLHF.

The table lists this clonotype with many counts. This chain connects TRBV7-3 to TRBJ2-6, with unresolved D. The CDR3 runs to 15 residues. Germline CDR1 reads SGHTA; CDR2 reads FQGTGA. Trimming stripped 2 bases from V and 0 bases from J, with 5 bases between. Written as DNA, the CDR3 is TGTGCCAGCAGCTTAGAGAGCTCTGGGGCCAACGTCCTGACTTTC. This sequence encodes CASSLESSGANVLTF.

V and J are TRBV20-1 and TRBJ1-6, with 9 positions matching TRBD1. Trimming removed 3 bases from V and 9 bases from J; junction bases left unmatched: 9. Per germline, CDR1 DFQATT and CDR2 SNEGSKA (reference sequence). The CDR3 is 15 residues long. The CDR3, as DNA: TGCAGTGCTAGGGACTCCGGGACAGGGAGTTCACCCCTCCACTTT. Translated: CSARDSGTGSSPLHF.

There are many counts of this clonotype. V is TRBV19 and J is TRBJ1-1; D unclear. V lost 3 bases and J 5 bases, leaving 13 bases between the germline ends. Germline assignment: CDR1 LNHDA and CDR2 SQIVND (reference sequence). This CDR3 has 14 residues. CDR3 sequence reads: CASSIGGSRTEAFF. The CDR3 coding sequence is TGTGCCAGTAGTATTGGAGGATCGAGAACTGAAGCTTTCTTT.

This clonotype was counted only a few times. This sequence joins TRBV29-1 and TRBJ1-2; 7 nucleotides match TRBD1. Germline V CDR1 and CDR2: SQVTM, ANQGSEA. Losses at the gene ends were 8 bases for V and 0 bases for J; bases not matched to a gene: 24. The CDR3 runs to 19 residues. Here the CDR3 reads CSSGPPPGQTLYSNYGYTF. The DNA for the CDR3 is TGCAGCTCTGGCCCCCCACCGGGACAGACTTTATATTCTAACTATGGCTACACCTTC.

Regarding this clonotype: A much larger clonotype is one base distant, so this may be a read error. The gene calls are TRBV2 and TRBJ1-1; no reliable D call. This CDR3 is built from 14 residues. Trimming left V 2 bases short and J 5 bases short, with 12 bases between. CDR1 is SNHLY and CDR2 is FYNNEI in the germline V gene. CDR3 sequence reads: CASSEYRVRTEAFF. In DNA form, the CDR3 reads TGTGCCAGCAGTGAATATCGAGTAAGGACTGAAGCTTTCTTT.

This chain links TRBV9 with TRBJ1-1; the D is unclear. There are 16 residues in the CDR3. The germline V gene encodes CDR1 SGDLS and CDR2 YYNGEE. Trimming took 4 bases from V and 0 from J, leaving 16 bases between them. The DNA of the CDR3 is TGTGCCAGCAGCCCCCGGGTGGGCACTCTGAACACTGAAGCTTTCTTT. This translates into CASSPRVGTLNTEAFF.

V gene TRBV5-6 combines with J gene TRBJ1-4; D gene unclear. This CDR3 region has 13 residues. Trimming shortened V by 0 bases and J by 6 bases, and 6 bases separated the two germline ends. Germline V gene data show CDR1 as SGHDT and CDR2 as YYEEEE. The CDR3 DNA sequence: TGTGCCAGCAGCTTGGGATGGGATGAAAAACTGTTTTTT. Translating it yields CASSLGWDEKLFF.

On this clonotype: Without the conserved terminal phenylalanine or tryptophan, this CDR3 likely stems from a read error. This chain connects TRBV7-9 to TRBJ2-7, with TRBD2 as a possible D gene (5 bases). The CDR3 has 13 residues. The V and J ends lost 5 bases and 3 bases respectively, with 11 bases between them. Germline V gene lookup returns CDR1 SEHNR and CDR2 FQNEAQ (reference sequence). The CDR3 DNA reads TGTGCCAGCAGCCTCGGGGAATTCTACGAGCAGTACCTC. Translated: CASSLGEFYEQYL.

This clonotype occurred many times. The rearrangement links TRBV5-1 to TRBJ1-5; D perhaps matches TRBD1 (6 bases). The length of the CDR3 is 15 residues. Trimming shortened V by 0 bases and J by 3 bases, and 10 bases separated the two germline ends. Germline values: CDR1 SGHRS, CDR2 YFSETQ. As DNA, the CDR3 is TGCGCCAGCAGCTTGGGGCAGGGGATCAATCAGCCCCAGCATTTT. Its protein product is CASSLGQGINQPQHF.

V and J are TRBV7-9 and TRBJ1-1; D is possibly TRBD1 (5 bases). Trimming cost V 5 bases and J 3 bases, with 16 bases left between them. CDR3 length equals 15 residues. Germline V gene data show CDR1 as SEHNR and CDR2 as FQNEAQ (reference sequence). CDR3 bases: TGTGCCAGCAGCGTTGAATCTGGGGGTCACACTGAAGCTTTCTTT. This translates into CASSVESGGHTEAFF. Variable domain in full (rest from reference TRBV7-9 and TRBJ1-1): DTGVSQNPRHKITKRGQNVTFRCDPISEHNRLYWYRQTLGQGPEFLTYFQNEAQLEKSRLLSDRFSAERPKGSFSTLEIQRTEQGDSAMYLCASSVESGGHTEAFFGQGTRLTVV.

This clonotype occurred a few times. The chain carries TRBV12-3 or TRBV12-4 and TRBJ1-3; no clear D. Trimming shortened V by 6 bases and J by 1 base, and 7 bases separated the two germline ends. The CDR3 is made up of 13 amino acids. The CDR3 bases are TGTGCCAGCAGCATGATGTCTGGAAACACCATATATTTT. Translating gives CASSMMSGNTIYF.

This clonotype was counted many times. V is TRBV10-3 and J is TRBJ2-5; 7 positions match TRBD1. The V gene's germline CDR1 is ENHRY and CDR2 SYGVKD. Trimming at V came to 6 bases and at J to 2 bases, leaving 3 bases not matched to a gene. The CDR3 covers 13 residues. The chain's CDR3 is CAISGDRQETQYF. CDR3 nucleotide sequence: TGTGCCATCAGCGGGGACAGACAAGAGACCCAGTACTTC.

For this clonotype: Likely a read error: the CDR3 ends without its conserved phenylalanine or tryptophan. The DNA is left out, because the CDR3 cannot be placed on it with certainty; the CDR3 is given as TCRdb lists it. This CDR3 is CSANRWTS. The J gene is TRBJ1-6, the V gene TRBV20-1. The germline V gene has CDR1 DFQATT and CDR2 SNEGSKA (reference sequence). A total of 8 residues make up the CDR3, ends included.

This clonotype was seen once. The rearrangement joins TRBV5-1 to TRBJ2-2; 9 positions agree with TRBD2. CDR3 length: 17 residues. Per the germline V gene, CDR1 is SGHRS and CDR2 is YFSETQ. Trimming took 0 bases from V and 0 from J; bases not matched to a gene: 3. CDR3 sequence (DNA): TGCGCCAGCAGCTTGGGACTAGCGGTAGCGAACACCGGGGAGCTGTTTTTT. Translated: CASSLGLAVANTGELFF.

This clonotype was detected many times. The chain recombines TRBV10-3 with TRBJ2-7; maybe TRBD2 (6 bases). The CDR3 has 16 amino acids. V shed 4 bases and J shed 6 bases, with 22 bases lying between them. Germline CDR1 ENHRY, CDR2 SYGVKD. CDR3 loop: CAISGRHSGGAGEQYF. The CDR3 region has the DNA TGTGCCATCAGTGGTCGACATTCTGGCGGGGCCGGCGAGCAGTACTTC.

This clonotype showed up many times. The chain joins TRBV4-1 to TRBJ1-5; D is possibly TRBD1 (6 bases). Germline lookup yields CDR1 MGHRA and CDR2 YSYEKL. The CDR3 sequence is 15 residues long. Trimming shortened V by 0 bases and J by 1 base, and 7 bases separated the two germline ends. The CDR3 bases are TGCGCCAGCAGCCAAGACAGGGGCAGCAATCAGCCCCAGCATTTT. It yields the protein CASSQDRGSNQPQHF.

The chain joins TRBV5-6 to TRBJ1-1, with 7 positions matching TRBD1. The CDR3 length is 13 residues. The germline V gene has CDR1 SGHDT and CDR2 YYEEEE. The ends lost 0 bases at V and 8 bases at J; junction bases unmatched: 4. The chain's CDR3 is CASSLAPGQEAFF. The CDR3, as DNA: TGTGCCAGCAGCTTGGCTCCGGGACAGGAAGCTTTCTTT.

This clonotype occurred once. V and J are TRBV10-2 and TRBJ2-3; no definite D call. The V end lost 8 bases, the J end lost 0 bases, and 9 bases lay between the germline ends. CDR1 is WSHSY, CDR2 SAAADI, per germline. The CDR3 consists of 13 residues. CDR3 DNA: TGCGCCAGCGGACCCAGAAGCACAGATACGCAGTATTTT. It translates to CASGPRSTDTQYF.

This clonotype was found many times. The chain is built from TRBV20-1 and TRBJ2-7; TRBD1 matches 7 bases. The CDR3 is made up of 13 amino acids. Losses at the gene ends were 0 bases for V and 3 bases for J; bases not matched to a gene: 2. CDR1 is DFQATT and CDR2 is SNEGSKA in the germline V gene (reference sequence). CDR3 in amino acids: CSAREGQDYEQYF. CDR3 coding DNA: TGCAGTGCTAGAGAAGGACAGGACTACGAGCAGTACTTC.

This clonotype showed up just a few times. The chain uses TRBV20-1 and TRBJ2-7; D ambiguous. Germline V CDR1 and CDR2: DFQATT, SNEGSKA (reference sequence). The V end was cut by 6 bases, the J end by 2 bases, with 8 bases between. This CDR3 region has 11 residues. In nucleotides, the CDR3 is TGCAGTGCCGCCGAAGCCTACGAGCAGTACTTC. Protein sequence: CSAAEAYEQYF.

The rearrangement uses TRBV7-9 and TRBJ1-1, with D possibly being TRBD1 (5 bases). V lost 5 bases to trimming and J lost 1 base, with 23 bases between them. The germline V gene encodes CDR1 SEHNR and CDR2 FQNEAQ (reference sequence). This CDR3 is built from 18 residues. The CDR3 region is CASSHAWQGAYENTEAFF. The CDR3 DNA sequence: TGTGCCAGCAGCCACGCATGGCAAGGGGCTTACGAGAACACTGAAGCTTTCTTT.

This chain links TRBV29-1 with TRBJ1-2, with D possibly being TRBD1 (5 bases). The CDR3 has 10 residues. The V and J ends lost 7 bases and 8 bases respectively, with 11 bases between them. Germline V gives CDR1 SQVTM, CDR2 ANQGSEA. CDR3 in amino acids: CSAVGDGYTF. Here the CDR3 DNA reads TGCAGCGCTGTAGGGGACGGCTACACCTTC.

This clonotype was counted at least ten times. V and J are TRBV29-1 and TRBJ2-5, with D perhaps TRBD1 or TRBD2 (5 bases each). V lost 4 bases, J lost 1 base, and 13 bases lay in between. The CDR3 spans 14 residues. CDR1 and CDR2 (germline): SQVTM, ANQGSEA. DNA for the CDR3: TGCAGCGTTGCAAGAGGGGATATCCAAGAGACCCAGTACTTC. Amino acids: CSVARGDIQETQYF.

This clonotype was observed a few times. The chain uses TRBV5-6 and TRBJ2-7; possible D gene TRBD1, 7 bases. CDR3 length: 14 residues. The germline CDR1 and CDR2 sequences are SGHDT and YYEEEE. V was shortened by 5 bases and J by 2 bases, with 14 bases between the two germline ends. This CDR3 reads CASSGGTDPYEQYF. CDR3 nucleotide sequence: TGTGCCAGCAGTGGCGGGACAGATCCCTACGAGCAGTACTTC.

This rearrangement joins TRBV4-1 to TRBJ1-1; D unresolved. Trimming cost V 1 base and J 1 base, with 10 bases left between them. This CDR3 region has 15 residues. CDR1 is MGHRA and CDR2 is YSYEKL in the germline V gene. The CDR3 sequence is CASSQGVAANTEAFF. The CDR3 nucleotides are TGCGCCAGCAGCCAAGGGGTTGCAGCGAACACTGAAGCTTTCTTT.